Below are 29 T cell receptor beta chains sequenced from a single sample in a study of T cell responses to AZD1222 COVID-19 vaccine. The method was immunoSEQ multiplex PCR; TCRdb's version includes in-frame clones alone and lacks a portion of them. The sample records approximately 100,000 clones, around 87% being singletons. Sample: peripheral blood, taken 28 days after the second AZD1222 dose. The receptors derive from an adult who received the AZD1222 COVID-19 vaccine.

The J gene is TRBJ1-2, the V gene TRBV19; no clear D gene. The length of the CDR3 is 13 residues. CDR1 is LNHDA and CDR2 is SQIVND in the germline V gene (reference sequence). With 7 bases removed from V and 1 base from J, the gap between germline ends came to 10 bases. The CDR3 DNA sequence: TGTGCCAGTACTGGACGGATTAACTATGGCTACACCTTC. Protein sequence: CASTGRINYGYTF.

This rearrangement joins TRBV6-6 to TRBJ1-1; no clear D gene. Looked up from germline, CDR1 is MNHNY and CDR2 is SVGAGI (reference sequence). The CDR3 covers 13 residues. Deletions cut 3 bases from V and 2 bases from J, with 7 bases between. DNA of the CDR3: TGTGCCAGCAGTTATGATCGAAACACTGAAGCTTTCTTT. This translates into CASSYDRNTEAFF.

The table lists this clone with a few counts. The gene calls are TRBV13 and TRBJ1-2; 10 bases are shared with TRBD1. In germline, CDR1 is PRHDT, CDR2 FYEKMQ (reference sequence). This CDR3 contains 14 residues. V trimming: 5 bases; J trimming: 3 bases; junction bases outside the gene matches: 3. The CDR3 region has the DNA TGTGCCAGCAGCCTCGGGACAGGGGACTATGGCTACACCTTC. Translation: CASSLGTGDYGYTF. The complete variable domain, with remaining parts taken from reference TRBV13 and TRBJ1-2, reads AAGVIQSPRHLIKEKRETATLKCYPIPRHDTVYWYQQGPGQDPQFLISFYEKMQSDKGSIPDRFSAQQFSDYHSELNMSSLELGDSALYFCASSLGTGDYGYTFGSGTRLTVV.

This chain connects TRBV29-1 to TRBJ2-2; D ambiguous. CDR3 length equals 14 residues. Trimming took 3 bases from V and 0 from J, leaving 8 bases between them. Germline CDR1 is SQVTM and CDR2 is ANQGSEA. The CDR3: CSVEVGSNTGELFF. The DNA of the CDR3 is TGCAGCGTTGAGGTGGGGTCGAACACCGGGGAGCTGTTTTTT.

This clone appeared once. The J gene is TRBJ1-5, the V gene TRBV19; tentative D call: TRBD1 (5 bases). The germline CDR1 and CDR2 sequences are LNHDA and SQIVND (reference sequence). Trimming stripped 3 bases from V and 1 base from J, with 16 bases between. The CDR3 has 17 residues. This chain's CDR3 is CASSIELGVGSNQPQHF. DNA for the CDR3: TGTGCCAGTAGTATTGAGCTAGGGGTTGGGAGCAATCAGCCCCAGCATTTT.

The V and J genes are TRBV6-5 and TRBJ2-7; D may be TRBD1 (5 bases). The CDR3 loop spans 14 amino acids. In germline, CDR1 is MNHEY, CDR2 SVGAGI. The V end was cut by 4 bases, the J end by 5 bases, with 15 bases between. The CDR3 loop reads CASSLGAAPNEQYF. The CDR3, as DNA: TGTGCCAGCAGTTTAGGGGCAGCCCCTAACGAGCAGTACTTC.

The chain has TRBV12-3 or TRBV12-4 and TRBJ1-2; tentative D call: TRBD1 (5 bases). The V end was cut by 8 bases, the J end by 4 bases, with 14 bases between. This CDR3 has 13 residues. CDR3 in DNA: TGTGCCAGCTCCTGGGGGGGGAGCTATGGCTACACCTTC. This translates into CASSWGGSYGYTF.

This clone has only a few counts. This rearrangement joins TRBV10-1 to TRBJ2-7, with D maybe TRBD2 (6 bases). Trimming shortened V by 6 bases and J by 5 bases, and 17 bases separated the two germline ends. The CDR3 is made up of 14 amino acids. Germline V gives CDR1 WNHNN, CDR2 SYGVQD (reference sequence). Here the CDR3 DNA reads TGCGCCAGCAGGAGAGGAGGGGCGTCAGACGAGCAGTACTTC. Residues: CASRRGGASDEQYF.

V and J are TRBV12-5 and TRBJ1-2, with 7 bases lining up with TRBD1. CDR3 size: 17 residues. The germline V gene encodes CDR1 LGHNT and CDR2 FRNRAP. With V trimmed by 3 bases and J by 5 bases, 15 bases remained unmatched. The CDR3 sequence: CASGFHIGGQAEYGYTF. CDR3 sequence (DNA): TGTGCTAGTGGTTTCCACATCGGAGGACAGGCGGAGTATGGCTACACCTTC.

The V call is TRBV7-2, the J call TRBJ2-4, with 8 bases identical to TRBD1. Germline loops: CDR1 SGHTA, CDR2 FQGNSA. CDR3 length equals 14 residues. V gave up 1 base and J gave up 7 bases; unmatched junction bases: 3. The CDR3 region is CASSLGRGLNIQYF. The CDR3 coding sequence is TGTGCCAGCAGCTTAGGCAGGGGGCTGAACATTCAGTACTTC.

The chain couples TRBV7-9 to TRBJ1-1; 10 bases are a match to TRBD1. The CDR3 runs to 15 residues. CDR1 and CDR2 from the germline V gene are SEHNR and FQNEAQ (reference sequence). V lost 5 bases to trimming and J lost 4 bases; unmatched junction nucleotides: 7. The CDR3 region is CASSLRQGAGTEAFF. Here the CDR3 DNA reads TGTGCCAGCAGCCTTCGACAGGGGGCAGGCACTGAAGCTTTCTTT. Supplemented by reference TRBV7-9 and TRBJ1-1, the full variable domain reads DTGVSQNPRHKITKRGQNVTFRCDPISEHNRLYWYRQTLGQGPEFLTYFQNEAQLEKSRLLSDRFSAERPKGSFSTLEIQRTEQGDSAMYLCASSLRQGAGTEAFFGQGTRLTVV.

The chain joins TRBV19 to TRBJ1-6, with 7 bases lining up with TRBD1. This CDR3 is built from 16 residues. J gave up 6 bases and V 3 bases, and 8 bases lay outside the gene matches. Germline V gives CDR1 LNHDA, CDR2 SQIVND (reference sequence). The CDR3 region has the DNA TGTGCCAGTAGTATCGAAAGACAGGGTGGTAATTCACCCCTCCACTTT. Encoded protein: CASSIERQGGNSPLHF.

This clone was detected only once. The CDR3 DNA reads TGTGCCAGCAGTTACTCAGCTAGCGGCCCCCTCTACGAGCAGTACTTC. This sequence encodes CASSYSASGPLYEQYF. J is TRBJ2-7 and V is TRBV6-5; 7 bases fit TRBD2. Germline assignment: CDR1 MNHEY and CDR2 SVGAGI. The CDR3 totals 16 residues. Trimming at V came to 0 bases and at J to 3 bases, leaving 8 bases not matched to a gene.

The rearrangement joins TRBV19 to TRBJ2-3; 10 bases match TRBD2. Per germline, CDR1 LNHDA and CDR2 SQIVND (reference sequence). Trimming at V came to 4 bases and at J to 6 bases, leaving 19 bases not matched to a gene. The CDR3 is 19 amino acids. The CDR3 protein is CASSTAPGLAARHEDTQYF. DNA for the CDR3: TGTGCCAGTAGTACAGCCCCAGGACTAGCGGCACGGCACGAGGATACGCAGTATTTT.

The V gene is TRBV18, the J gene TRBJ2-5; 7 nucleotides match TRBD2. The CDR3 consists of 13 residues. V lost 3 bases to trimming and J lost 4 bases; unmatched junction nucleotides: 2. Germline V lookup: CDR1 KGHSH, CDR2 LQKENI. The CDR3 loop reads CASSPGGLETQYF. CDR3 DNA sequence: TGTGCCAGCTCACCGGGAGGGCTAGAGACCCAGTACTTC.

Remarks on this clone: The junction and the germline gene differ at one end; a read error may be behind it. The gene calls are TRBV7-9 and TRBJ1-2; D remains unclear. Germline V gene lookup returns CDR1 SEHNR and CDR2 FQNEAQ (reference sequence). CDR3 length equals 13 residues. The CDR3 DNA reads as TGTGCCAGCAGCTTAGAGGGTAACGATGGCTACACCTTC. It translates to CASSLEGNDGYTF.

On this clone: Mismatch with germline at one junction end may stem from a read error. The V and J genes are TRBV5-1 and TRBJ2-7; 10 nucleotides align to TRBD2. The germline CDR1 and CDR2 sequences are SGHRS and YFSETQ. This CDR3 has 15 amino acids. CDR3 protein: CASTLEAGGTYEQYF. CDR3 DNA sequence: TGCGCCAGCACCTTGGAAGCGGGGGGGACCTACGAGCAGTACTTC.

The chain joins TRBV12-3 or TRBV12-4 to TRBJ1-2, with 8 nucleotides matching TRBD1. This CDR3 is built from 13 residues. V dropped 3 bases and J dropped 7; count of bases not matched to a gene: 4. The CDR3: CASSFQGAVGYTF. The CDR3 nucleotides are TGTGCCAGCAGTTTTCAGGGGGCAGTTGGCTACACCTTC.

The rearrangement joins TRBV7-3 to TRBJ2-5; D may be TRBD1 or TRBD2 (5 bases each). The germline CDR1 and CDR2 sequences are SGHTA and FQGTGA. This CDR3 spans 14 amino acids. Deletions cut 5 bases from V and 4 bases from J, with 14 bases between. The CDR3 sequence is CASSKSGHRETQYF. The CDR3 DNA is TGTGCCAGCAGCAAAAGCGGACACCGAGAGACCCAGTACTTC.

The V call is TRBV30, the J call TRBJ1-3; D not certain. This CDR3 is 15 amino acids long. With 0 bases removed from V and 0 bases from J, the gap between germline ends came to 9 bases. CDR1 and CDR2 from the germline V gene are GTSNPN and SVGIG (reference sequence). The CDR3 DNA follows: TGTGCCTGGAGTGTACGACAAGGCTCTGGAAACACCATATATTTT. This translates into CAWSVRQGSGNTIYF.

The chain recombines TRBV24-1 with TRBJ2-2, with 8 positions matching TRBD2. Per germline, CDR1 KGHDR and CDR2 SFDVKD. The CDR3 loop spans 15 amino acids. V was pared by 1 base and J by 3 bases, with 0 bases of the junction left unmatched. As DNA, the CDR3 is TGTGCCACCAGTGATTTAGCGGGAGACACCGGGGAGCTGTTTTTT. Translation: CATSDLAGDTGELFF.

This sequence joins TRBV19 and TRBJ2-3; tentatively, D is TRBD1 or TRBD2 (5 bases each). This CDR3 comprises 14 residues. V lost 5 bases and J lost 8, with 17 bases in between. Per the germline V gene, CDR1 is LNHDA and CDR2 is SQIVND (reference sequence). CDR3 in amino acids: CASSVGTLGGTQYF. The CDR3 bases are TGTGCCAGTAGTGTTGGGACCTTAGGTGGTACGCAGTATTTT.

CDR3 protein: CASTMTGTYGYTF. DNA of the CDR3: TGTGCCAGCACTATGACAGGGACCTATGGCTACACCTTC. V is TRBV12-3 or TRBV12-4 and J is TRBJ1-2, with 7 bases matching TRBD1. V lost 7 bases to trimming and J lost 4 bases; unmatched junction nucleotides: 6. The CDR3 runs 13 residues.

This chain connects TRBV3-1 (or the pseudogene TRBV3-2) to TRBJ1-4, with 7 positions matching TRBD1. CDR1 and CDR2 from the germline V gene are LGHDT and YNNKEL (reference sequence). Trimming removed 4 bases from V and 8 bases from J; junction bases left unmatched: 10. The CDR3 has 15 amino acids. The CDR3 DNA sequence: TGTGCCAGCAGCCTTACCCGACAGGGAGGGGAAAAACTGTTTTTT. Its protein product is CASSLTRQGGEKLFF.

The rearrangement joins TRBV10-1 to TRBJ1-6; D unclear. Per germline, CDR1 WNHNN and CDR2 SYGVQD (reference sequence). The CDR3 consists of 12 residues. Trimming cost V 1 base and J 9 bases, with 4 bases left between them. The CDR3 sequence: CASSEFGSPLHF. In nucleotides, the CDR3 is TGCGCCAGCAGTGAGTTTGGTTCACCCCTCCACTTT.

V usage is TRBV11-3 and J usage is TRBJ1-1; no clear D. The CDR3 totals 13 residues. CDR1 SGHNT and CDR2 YENEEA come from the germline V gene. V lost 0 bases, J lost 7 bases, and 9 bases lay in between. The CDR3 sequence: CASSLDQLSEAFF. In DNA, the CDR3 is TGTGCCAGCAGCTTAGATCAGCTGAGTGAAGCTTTCTTT.

This clone was seen once. The V and J genes are TRBV3-1 (or the pseudogene TRBV3-2) and TRBJ2-5; unclear D gene. CDR1 is LGHDT and CDR2 is YNNKEL in the germline V gene (reference sequence). The CDR3 length is 13 residues. Trimming pared 3 bases from V and 5 bases from J, leaving 10 bases between. The chain's CDR3 is CASSHGTRETQYF. The DNA of the CDR3 is TGTGCCAGCAGCCACGGCACAAGGGAGACCCAGTACTTC.

V and J are TRBV27 and TRBJ2-5, with TRBD2 as a possible D gene (5 bases). The V gene's germline CDR1 is MNHEY and CDR2 SMNVEV (reference sequence). Trimming took 6 bases from V and 3 from J, leaving 17 bases between them. The CDR3 loop spans 15 amino acids. DNA of the CDR3: TGTGCCAGCAGGCCGGTAGCGTTGATCGAAGAGACCCAGTACTTC. Translation gives CASRPVALIEETQYF.

J is TRBJ1-1 and V is TRBV4-2, with D possibly TRBD1 on 6 matching bases. Looked up from germline, CDR1 is LGHNA and CDR2 is YNFKEQ. This CDR3 has 16 residues. V shed 4 bases and J shed 5 bases, with 20 bases lying between them. The CDR3 sequence: CASSLILGQARTEAFF. The CDR3 DNA reads as TGTGCCAGCAGCCTAATCTTGGGACAAGCGAGGACTGAAGCTTTCTTT.